What follows is one TCR beta chain and its context. With 7 bases clipped from V and 5 bases from J, the junction kept 10 bases outside the gene matches. The CDR3 spans 14 residues. Germline CDR1 reads MGHDK; CDR2 reads SYGVNS. This record comes from a study of T cell changes during pregnancy in multiple sclerosis. The repertoire was sequenced with immunoSEQ multiplex PCR; TCRdb's copy has only in-frame clones and lacks some. The sample lists about 50,000 clones, around 90% seen once, with roughly a tenth in the top ten. This specimen was CD8+ T cells from peripheral blood mononuclear cells, taken after pregnancy. The clonotype originates from a female donor with multiple sclerosis, enrolled in a pregnancy study. This chain links TRBV25-1 with TRBJ1-1; 7 nucleotides match TRBD1. The DNA of the CDR3 is TGTGCCAGCATGGTAACAGGGGCGGGAACTGAAGCTTTCTTT. It specifies CASMVTGAGTEAFF.